This paragraph reports one T cell receptor (beta chain). The table came from immunoSEQ multiplex PCR; TCRdb's copy has only in-frame clones and leaves some out. The sample has about 1,800,000 clones; about 95% are singletons. The V end lost 2 bases, the J end lost 6 bases, and 16 bases lay between the germline ends. The CDR3 length is 15 residues. The V gene's germline CDR1 is MNHNS and CDR2 SASEGT. The data belong to a study of shared clonotypes between healthy human individuals. Positively selected for CCR7, the CD45RO-negative cells used as naive CD8 cells excluded terminally differentiated effector memory CD45RA+ cells.

The TCR sequence derives from a man aged 18 to 30 in good health. This chain uses TRBV6-1 with TRBJ1-2, with no clear D. The sample was naive CD8+ T cells sorted from blood. Here the CDR3 DNA reads TGTGCCAGCAGTGAAATCGCGGGGTTTGGGAATGGCTACACCTTC. Translating it yields CASSEIAGFGNGYTF.